This entry lists 12 T cell receptor beta chains sequenced from one sample in a study of T cell repertoires in cytomegalovirus infection. TCRdb processed the reads anew with MiXCR; each CDR3 protein has one entry. The sample includes tens of thousands of distinct CDR3 sequences, under 5% of them seen just once. What was sequenced was PBMCs. These receptors all stem from a human donor in good health (CMV status not recorded). Some clones in this sample may be carry-over from other donors' samples.

This clonotype was detected many times. V and J are TRBV7-6 and TRBJ1-6; 7 nucleotides align to TRBD1. The CDR3 sequence is 16 residues long. Germline V gene data show CDR1 as SGHVS and CDR2 as FNYEAQ. V gave up 5 bases and J gave up 7 bases; unmatched junction bases: 11. The CDR3 spells CASSRGQAWTNSPLHF. The CDR3, as DNA: TGTGCCAGCAGCCGCGGACAGGCATGGACCAATTCACCCCTCCACTTT.

Many counts were recorded for this clonotype. This sequence joins TRBV7-3 and TRBJ1-1; perhaps TRBD1 as D (5 bases). This CDR3 is 13 amino acids long. V was pared by 6 bases and J by 12 bases, with 20 bases between. Germline V gene sequence: CDR1 SGHTA, CDR2 FQGTGA. The CDR3 sequence is CASRHMGEGRTFF. CDR3 DNA: TGTGCCAGCAGACACATGGGGGAGGGGCGAACTTTCTTT.

This clonotype was seen at least ten times. V usage is TRBV7-2 and J usage is TRBJ2-1, with 14 bases lining up with TRBD2. Germline lookup yields CDR1 SGHTA and CDR2 FQGNSA. The CDR3 sequence is 17 residues long. With 0 bases clipped from V and 4 bases from J, the junction kept 2 bases outside the gene matches. CDR3 sequence (DNA): TGTGCCAGCAGCTTAGCCGGGACTAGCGGGAGTTACAATGAGCAGTTCTTC. Amino acid sequence: CASSLAGTSGSYNEQFF.

This clonotype was picked up a small number of times. This sequence joins TRBV6-5 and TRBJ2-7, with 10 bases lining up with TRBD1. Per germline, CDR1 MNHEY and CDR2 SVGAGI. After removal of 2 bases from V and 2 bases from J, the junction contained 3 bases not matched to a gene. The CDR3 spans 15 residues. CDR3 amino acids: CASSYRDRGPYEQYF. CDR3 DNA: TGTGCCAGCAGTTACCGGGACAGGGGTCCCTACGAGCAGTACTTC.

The sample holds a few counts of this clonotype. The DNA for the CDR3 is TGTGCCAGCAGCTTAGTGACAGGGGGTTCTGGGGCCAACGTCCTGACTTTC. The encoded protein is CASSLVTGGSGANVLTF. The chain couples TRBV7-2 to TRBJ2-6; 9 bases map to TRBD1. Germline assignment: CDR1 SGHTA and CDR2 FQGNSA. The CDR3 is 17 amino acids. V dropped 1 base and J dropped 1; count of bases not matched to a gene: 2.

This clonotype showed up many times. The chain carries TRBV7-2 and TRBJ2-1; 7 bases align to TRBD2. The germline V gene has CDR1 SGHTA and CDR2 FQGNSA. Trimming removed 0 bases from V and 9 bases from J; junction bases left unmatched: 5. The CDR3 length is 14 residues. CDR3 nucleotide sequence: TGTGCCAGCAGCTTAGCCGGACTAGTGGGTGAGCAGTTCTTC. It specifies CASSLAGLVGEQFF.

This clonotype was detected ten times or more. This chain connects TRBV28 to TRBJ2-4; no reliable D call. The CDR3 loop spans 15 amino acids. The germline V gene encodes CDR1 MDHEN and CDR2 SYDVKM. Between the trimmed V and J ends, which lost 6 bases and 0 bases, there was a span of 12 bases. This CDR3 reads CASSLRAVAKNIQYF. In DNA, the CDR3 is TGTGCCAGCAGCCTCCGGGCAGTAGCCAAAAACATTCAGTACTTC.

This clonotype has at least ten counts. The CDR3 loop reads CASSQDALAVHAIGELFF. The CDR3 DNA follows: TGCGCCAGCAGCCAAGATGCCCTAGCGGTTCATGCAATCGGGGAGCTGTTTTTT. This rearrangement joins TRBV4-1 to TRBJ2-2, with 7 bases lining up with TRBD2. The CDR3 contains 18 residues. The trim removed 0 bases at V and 7 bases at J, leaving 14 bases unmatched. CDR1 is MGHRA, CDR2 YSYEKL, per germline.

This clonotype has a count of ten or more. The chain carries TRBV5-1 and TRBJ1-2, with D unclear. The V and J ends lost 3 bases and 5 bases respectively, with 20 bases between them. Germline V lookup: CDR1 SGHRS, CDR2 YFSETQ. The CDR3 spans 16 residues. In DNA, the CDR3 is TGCGCCAGCAGCTCGGGCCTCAAGGGTTCGGGTTATGGCTACACCTTC. As protein: CASSSGLKGSGYGYTF. The whole variable domain, remainder taken from reference TRBV5-1 and TRBJ1-2, is KAGVTQTPRYLIKTRGQQVTLSCSPISGHRSVSWYQQTPGQGLQFLFEYFSETQRNKGNFPGRFSGRQFSNSRSEMNVSTLELGDSALYLCASSSGLKGSGYGYTFGSGTRLTVV.

This clonotype occurred many times. J is TRBJ1-1 and V is TRBV7-2; D is ambiguous. The CDR3 consists of 14 residues. CDR1 is SGHTA, CDR2 FQGNSA, per germline. V lost 4 bases, J lost 1 base, and 10 bases lay in between. CDR3 amino acids: CASSSGRGNTEAFF. Here the CDR3 DNA reads TGTGCCAGCAGCTCTGGCAGAGGGAACACTGAAGCTTTCTTT. Full variable domain (outside the CDR3, taken from reference TRBV7-2 and TRBJ1-1): GAGVSQSPSNKVTEKGKDVELRCDPISGHTALYWYRQSLGQGLEFLIYFQGNSAPDKSGLPSDRFSAERTGGSVSTLTIQRTQQEDSAVYLCASSSGRGNTEAFFGQGTRLTVV.

This clonotype occurred many times. The chain recombines TRBV7-2 with TRBJ2-5; 14 bases align to TRBD2. J lost 7 bases, V lost 5 bases, and 3 bases had no gene match. From germline, CDR1 is SGHTA and CDR2 FQGNSA. The CDR3 runs 14 residues. CDR3 amino acids: CASSTGLAGGTQYF. The CDR3 DNA follows: TGTGCCAGCAGCACCGGACTAGCGGGAGGGACCCAGTACTTC.

The table lists this clonotype with many counts. Here the CDR3 reads CASSLTPGDTQYF. CDR3 sequence (DNA): TGTGCCAGCAGCCTTACCCCGGGGGATACGCAGTATTTT. This rearrangement joins TRBV7-2 to TRBJ2-3; D may be TRBD2 (5 bases). The CDR3 is made up of 13 amino acids. Trimming stripped 5 bases from V and 6 bases from J, with 12 bases between. Germline values: CDR1 SGHTA, CDR2 FQGNSA.